This T cell receptor (beta chain) was recorded in a study of blood T cell repertoires in COVID-19. Study-level background: In each case, the material was cDNA or gDNA derived from T cells, B-cell-depleted T cells, or PBMCs.

TCRdb's copy holds only in-frame clones and misses some; the assay was immunoSEQ multiplex PCR. This sample has about 140,000 clones, with 88% found just once. CDR1 and CDR2 from the germline V gene are MNHEY and SVGAGI. The CDR3 is 16 amino acids. The ends were cut back, 2 bases at V and 5 bases at J, with 13 bases in the middle. The receptor was isolated from a man in his fifties or sixties with active or convalescent COVID-19. The chain has TRBV6-5 and TRBJ1-6, with D unclear. Sequencing used peripheral blood. The CDR3 here is CASSYAGRGNNSPLHF. The CDR3 DNA reads as TGTGCCAGCAGTTACGCGGGCCGGGGAAATAATTCACCCCTCCACTTT.